These 16 T cell receptor beta chains were sequenced from one sample in a study of blood T cell repertoires in COVID-19. Assay: immunoSEQ multiplex PCR; the TCRdb copy retains only in-frame clones and omits some. Among about 280,000 clones listed, approximately 91% were seen once. The sample consisted of peripheral blood. All receptors come from a young man with active or convalescent COVID-19.

In this sample, this clone turned up a few times. V usage is TRBV5-1 and J usage is TRBJ2-7, with TRBD1 matching over 9 bases. This CDR3 is built from 16 residues. CDR1 is SGHRS and CDR2 is YFSETQ in the germline V gene. The V segment lost 4 bases and the J segment 2 bases; nucleotides outside the gene matches: 10. CDR3 bases: TGCGCCAGCAGCAGGTCCGGGACAGGGTTTCCCTACGAGCAGTACTTC. Translation: CASSRSGTGFPYEQYF.

The gene calls are TRBV19 and TRBJ2-1; 7 bases align to TRBD1. The CDR3 covers 16 residues. J gave up 15 bases and V 5 bases, and 22 bases lay outside the gene matches. Germline V gene data show CDR1 as LNHDA and CDR2 as SQIVND (reference sequence). The CDR3 nucleotides read TGTGCCAGTAGTTCGTCAACTCCGGGACAGATTTATAGGGGGTTCTTC. It codes for CASSSSTPGQIYRGFF.

The genes are TRBV4-1 and TRBJ1-3, with D maybe TRBD1 (6 bases). Trimming removed 4 bases from V and 0 bases from J, with 13 bases in between. CDR3 length: 16 residues. The germline V gene encodes CDR1 MGHRA and CDR2 YSYEKL. The CDR3 DNA reads TGCGCCAGCAGCCCGCCCGGGACAAACTCTGGAAACACCATATATTTT. Encoded protein: CASSPPGTNSGNTIYF.

The genes are TRBV18 and TRBJ2-7; 8 nucleotides match TRBD1. This CDR3 has 15 residues. Germline assignment: CDR1 KGHSH and CDR2 LQKENI. The J segment lost 3 bases and the V segment lost 3 bases, leaving 7 bases of the junction unmatched. The DNA for the CDR3 is TGTGCCAGCTCACCTAGACAGGGGTCGGGCTACGAGCAGTACTTC. Protein sequence: CASSPRQGSGYEQYF.

The J gene is TRBJ1-6, the V gene TRBV20-1; D not certain. The CDR3 covers 11 residues. Trimming stripped 2 bases from V and 6 bases from J, with 2 bases between. Germline lookup yields CDR1 DFQATT and CDR2 SNEGSKA (reference sequence). The CDR3 protein is CSARRNSPLHF. The CDR3 nucleotides read TGCAGTGCTAGACGTAATTCACCCCTCCACTTT.

This clone has a handful of counts. V gene TRBV6-5 combines with J gene TRBJ2-7; 11 bases match TRBD1. Per germline, CDR1 MNHEY and CDR2 SVGAGI. Trimming at V came to 2 bases and at J to 1 base, leaving 4 bases not matched to a gene. The CDR3 runs 16 residues. The CDR3 DNA follows: TGTGCCAGCAGTTACCCCGGACAGGGGGCTTCCTACGAGCAGTACTTC. Translation gives CASSYPGQGASYEQYF.

The chain combines TRBV2 with TRBJ2-7; TRBD1 is a possible D gene (5 bases). V was pared by 1 base and J by 2 bases, with 12 bases between. This CDR3 spans 15 amino acids. Germline CDR1 and CDR2: SNHLY and FYNNEI. The CDR3 sequence: CASSEETDKTYEQYF. For the CDR3, the DNA is TGTGCCAGCAGTGAAGAGACGGACAAAACCTACGAGCAGTACTTC.

This chain uses TRBV2 with TRBJ2-5; no clear D gene. This CDR3 contains 13 residues. In germline, CDR1 is SNHLY, CDR2 FYNNEI. V gave up 1 base and J gave up 2 bases, with 5 bases separating them. The CDR3 coding sequence is TGTGCCAGCAGTGAAGTACGGCAAGAGACCCAGTACTTC. Translated: CASSEVRQETQYF.

The chain has TRBV6-5 and TRBJ2-5; 7 positions match TRBD1. The CDR3 loop spans 16 amino acids. The germline CDR1 and CDR2 sequences are MNHEY and SVGAGI. V shed 0 bases, J shed 2 bases, and the junction held 6 bases outside the gene matches. Here the CDR3 DNA reads TGTGCCAGCAGTTACTCGCCCGGGACAGATCAAGAGACCCAGTACTTC. Its translation: CASSYSPGTDQETQYF.

This clone showed up just a few times. The chain uses TRBV25-1 and TRBJ1-4; weak D call: TRBD1 (5 bases). V shed 6 bases and J shed 1 base, with 12 bases lying between them. Germline V gives CDR1 MGHDK, CDR2 SYGVNS. The CDR3 is 15 amino acids. CDR3 residues: CASSGMGGTNEKLFF. As DNA, the CDR3 is TGTGCCAGCAGCGGCATGGGGGGAACTAATGAAAAACTGTTTTTT.

This chain links TRBV6-1 with TRBJ1-3, with D perhaps matching TRBD1 (6 bases). Trimming removed 3 bases at V and 3 bases at J, with 12 bases between. The CDR3 is 15 residues long. CDR1 MNHNS and CDR2 SASEGT come from the germline V gene. This chain's CDR3 is CASSDVSGVGNTIYF. CDR3 bases: TGTGCCAGCAGTGATGTCTCAGGGGTTGGAAACACCATATATTTT.

J is TRBJ2-7 and V is TRBV27; 9 nucleotides line up with TRBD1. The CDR3 runs 15 residues. Germline values: CDR1 MNHEY, CDR2 SMNVEV (reference sequence). With V trimmed by 5 bases and J by 2 bases, 7 bases remained unmatched. CDR3 nucleotides: TGTGCCAGCAGTGTCTTTGGGACAGGGACCTACGAGCAGTACTTC. It encodes CASSVFGTGTYEQYF.

The rearrangement links TRBV2 to TRBJ2-7; 8 bases are shared with TRBD1. This CDR3 comprises 13 residues. After removal of 5 bases from V and 4 bases from J, the junction contained 4 bases not matched to a gene. In germline, CDR1 is SNHLY, CDR2 FYNNEI. The CDR3 reads CASSPGQVYEQYF. The CDR3 DNA reads TGTGCCAGCAGTCCGGGACAGGTATACGAGCAGTACTTC.

This chain uses TRBV5-1 with TRBJ2-1; 10 nucleotides match TRBD2. Germline V gene sequence: CDR1 SGHRS, CDR2 YFSETQ. The CDR3 consists of 16 residues. Trimming took 4 bases from V and 7 from J; bases not matched to a gene: 11. As DNA, the CDR3 is TGCGCCAGCAGCGAAAATAGCGGGGGGAGTGGGAATGAGCAGTTCTTC. This codes for CASSENSGGSGNEQFF. The full variable domain, completed using reference TRBV5-1 and TRBJ2-1, is KAGVTQTPRYLIKTRGQQVTLSCSPISGHRSVSWYQQTPGQGLQFLFEYFSETQRNKGNFPGRFSGRQFSNSRSEMNVSTLELGDSALYLCASSENSGGSGNEQFFGPGTRLTVL.

The V and J genes are TRBV7-8 and TRBJ1-6, with D perhaps TRBD1 (5 bases). Germline V gives CDR1 SGHVS, CDR2 FQNEAQ. This CDR3 contains 13 residues. The germline V and J ends were trimmed by 11 bases and 4 bases, with 12 bases remaining between them. The CDR3 DNA reads as TGTGCCTCCACGACAGATTATAATTCACCCCTCCACTTT. It codes for CASTTDYNSPLHF.

By frequency in the sample, this clone is medium-sized. This rearrangement joins TRBV6-2 or TRBV6-3 to TRBJ2-1; 12 nucleotides match TRBD2. The CDR3 sequence is 15 residues long. In germline, CDR1 is MNHEY, CDR2 SVGEGT. The V gene end was trimmed by 5 bases and the J gene end by 4 bases; junction bases not matched to a gene: 3. CDR3 region: CASSRTSGEYNEQFF. For the CDR3, the DNA is TGTGCCAGCAGTAGGACTAGCGGGGAGTACAATGAGCAGTTCTTC.